This T cell receptor (beta chain) was recorded in a study of blood T cell repertoires in COVID-19. On the study more broadly: The United States, Italy and Spain supplied acute and convalescent COVID-19 samples. Nucleic acid was either cDNA or gDNA, and it came from T cells, B-cell-depleted T cells, or PBMCs.

The CDR3 spans 15 residues. From germline, CDR1 is SGHTA and CDR2 FQGNSA. Between the trimmed V and J ends, which lost 1 base and 1 base, there was a span of 7 bases. Authors' processing steps: Nucleated cell counts were estimated from reference gene primer amplification. Libraries were prepared by immunoSEQ multiplex PCR; TCRdb keeps only in-frame clonotypes and omits some of them. That table is the source of V, J and clone size, and D and trimming were worked out from the DNA. This repertoire shows about 26,000 clones, around nine tenths found once; its top ten account for approximately 13%. This chain links TRBV7-2 with TRBJ2-2; no firm D call. Sequenced material: peripheral blood. The TCR sequence derives from a human donor in a cohort sampled during active COVID-19. The donor label of this sample is uncertain. In DNA, the CDR3 is TGTGCCAGCAGCTTAGATTGGAGGAACACCGGGGAGCTGTTTTTT. This codes for CASSLDWRNTGELFF.